The sample holds a few counts of the clone carrying this TCR beta chain. This CDR3 has 15 residues. Trimming shortened V by 5 bases and J by 9 bases, and 23 bases separated the two germline ends. CDR1 and CDR2 (germline): MNHEY, SMNVEV (reference sequence). The data stem from a study of T cells in Graves' hyperthyroidism and ophthalmopathy. Amplified regions were TCR beta CDR3 sequences from RNA transcripts. HTBI primers were the set used in a first-round RT-PCR of the TCR CDR3. TCRdb used MiXCR to reprocess the multiplex PCR reads, holding one entry per CDR3 protein. The sample contains a few hundred thousand distinct CDR3 sequences, around 46% of which appear only once.

The chain carries TRBV27 and TRBJ2-7; D may correspond to TRBD1 or TRBD2 (5 bases each). This TCR was recovered from a woman aged 18-29 years with Graves' hyperthyroidism. The sequenced sample consisted of peripheral blood or thyroid tissue (not recorded which). CDR3 nucleotide sequence: TGTGCCAGCAGTCCCTGGACCGGGACGAATTTGGGGCAGTACTTC. This codes for CASSPWTGTNLGQYF.